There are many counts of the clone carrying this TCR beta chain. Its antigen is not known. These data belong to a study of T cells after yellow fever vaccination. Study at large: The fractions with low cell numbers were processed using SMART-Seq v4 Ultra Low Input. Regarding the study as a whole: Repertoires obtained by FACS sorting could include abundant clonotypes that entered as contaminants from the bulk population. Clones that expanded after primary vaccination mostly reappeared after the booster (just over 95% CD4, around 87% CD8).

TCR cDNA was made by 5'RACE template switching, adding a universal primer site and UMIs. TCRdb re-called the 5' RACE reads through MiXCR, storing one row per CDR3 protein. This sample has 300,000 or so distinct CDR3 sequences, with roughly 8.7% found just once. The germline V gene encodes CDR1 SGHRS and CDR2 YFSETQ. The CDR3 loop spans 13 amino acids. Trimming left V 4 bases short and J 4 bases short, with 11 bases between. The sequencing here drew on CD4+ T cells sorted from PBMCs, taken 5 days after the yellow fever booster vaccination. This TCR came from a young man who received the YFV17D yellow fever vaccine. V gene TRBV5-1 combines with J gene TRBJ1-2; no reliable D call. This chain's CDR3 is CASSEDGRYGYTF. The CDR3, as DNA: TGCGCCAGCAGCGAGGACGGACGCTATGGCTACACCTTC.